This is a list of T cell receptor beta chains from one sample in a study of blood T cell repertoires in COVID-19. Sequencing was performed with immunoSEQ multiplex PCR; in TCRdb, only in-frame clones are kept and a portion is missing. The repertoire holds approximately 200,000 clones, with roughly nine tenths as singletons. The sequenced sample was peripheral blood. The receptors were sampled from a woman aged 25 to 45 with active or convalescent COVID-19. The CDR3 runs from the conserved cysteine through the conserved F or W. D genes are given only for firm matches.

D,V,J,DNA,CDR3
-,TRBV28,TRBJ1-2,TGTGCCAGCAGTTTAAGGGGCGTATATGGCTACACCTTC,CASSLRGVYGYTF
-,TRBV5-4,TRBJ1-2,TGTGCCAGCAGCCCATGGGCTGTCACTAACTATGGCTACACCTTC,CASSPWAVTNYGYTF
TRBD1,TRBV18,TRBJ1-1,TGTGCCAGCTCACCACTTTTGACAGGGACTGAAGCTTTCTTT,CASSPLLTGTEAFF
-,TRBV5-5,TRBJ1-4,TGTGCCAGCAGTCCCAGTGGGGAGGAAAAACTGTTTTTT,CASSPSGEEKLFF
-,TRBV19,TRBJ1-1,TGTGCCAGTAGTTCTTGGGAACTACAGGGAAACAACACTGAAGCTTTCTTT,CASSSWELQGNNTEAFF
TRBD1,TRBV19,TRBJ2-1,TGTGCCAGTAGTATTGGGACAGGGCTGAACAATGAGCAGTTCTTC,CASSIGTGLNNEQFF
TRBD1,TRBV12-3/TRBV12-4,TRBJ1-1,TGTGCCAGCAGACGTAACAGGGGGCGAGGAGCTTTCTTT,CASRRNRGRGAFF
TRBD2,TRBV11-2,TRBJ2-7,TGTGCCAGCAGCTTAGGTGCCAGCGGGAGTAGGGAGCAGTACTTC,CASSLGASGSREQYF
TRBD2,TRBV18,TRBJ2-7,TGTGCCAGCTCACCACTAGCGGGAGGGTTCGGGGAGCAGTACTTC,CASSPLAGGFGEQYF
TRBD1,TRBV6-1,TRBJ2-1,TGTGCCAGCAGTGATGAAGGACAGGGCTACAATGAGCAGTTCTTC,CASSDEGQGYNEQFF